These T cell receptor beta chains were read from a single sample in a study of T-cell reconstitution after alpha-beta-depleted transplantation in children. TCRdb independently ran MiXCR on the PCR reads; one entry per CDR3 protein. The sample consists of hundreds of thousands of distinct CDR3 sequences, over 10% of them appearing once. This specimen was PBMCs, mostly from graft donor cells, taken 360 days after TCRalphabeta/CD19-depleted stem cell transplant. The receptors shown here come from a male patient under 18 who had a stem cell transplant for acute myeloid leukemia, so the T cells may come from the graft donor. Both conserved end residues are part of each CDR3. The order of the fields is J gene, V gene, D gene, clone size, CDR3 protein, CDR3 DNA. The D gene is left open where the match is weak. Expanded clones get a size class; other rows say once, few or many, or leave the size out.

j_call: TRBJ2-7; v_call: TRBV5-1; d_call: TRBD2; clone_size: .; cdr3_aa: CASSPGLAGGKQYF; cdr3_nt: TGCGCCAGCAGCCCTGGACTAGCGGGAGGGAAGCAGTACTTC
j_call: TRBJ2-1; v_call: TRBV28; d_call: TRBD2; clone_size: few; cdr3_aa: CASSFLAGGIEQFF; cdr3_nt: TGTGCCAGCAGTTTCCTAGCGGGAGGGATTGAGCAGTTCTTC
j_call: TRBJ1-1; v_call: TRBV7-3; d_call: .; clone_size: many; cdr3_aa: CASSLAPLGDTEAFF; cdr3_nt: TGTGCCAGCAGCTTAGCTCCCCTAGGGGACACTGAAGCTTTCTTT
j_call: TRBJ1-5; v_call: TRBV20-1; d_call: TRBD1; clone_size: .; cdr3_aa: CSARVTGGAEGNQPQHF; cdr3_nt: TGCAGTGCTAGAGTGACAGGGGGCGCTGAAGGCAATCAGCCCCAGCATTTT
j_call: TRBJ1-2; v_call: TRBV28; d_call: .; clone_size: .; cdr3_aa: CASSPRGLYGYTF; cdr3_nt: TGTGCCAGCAGTCCCCGGGGCCTATATGGCTACACCTTC
j_call: TRBJ1-3; v_call: TRBV29-1; d_call: .; clone_size: .; cdr3_aa: CSIETRGSSGNTIYF; cdr3_nt: TGCAGCATAGAGACCAGGGGAAGCTCTGGAAACACCATATATTTT
j_call: TRBJ2-3; v_call: TRBV7-9; d_call: TRBD1; clone_size: .; cdr3_aa: CASSLQGAVLGDTQYF; cdr3_nt: TGTGCCAGCAGCCTCCAGGGGGCTGTTTTAGGAGATACGCAGTATTTT
j_call: TRBJ2-2; v_call: TRBV4-3; d_call: .; clone_size: few; cdr3_aa: CASSQDLRGAHTGELFF; cdr3_nt: TGCGCCAGCAGCCAAGATCTTCGGGGGGCGCATACCGGGGAGCTGTTTTTT
j_call: TRBJ1-5; v_call: TRBV19; d_call: .; clone_size: .; cdr3_aa: CACSIDHVASTQHF; cdr3_nt: TGTGCCTGTAGTATAGATCATGTGGCTTCGACCCAGCATTTT
j_call: TRBJ2-1; v_call: TRBV7-8; d_call: TRBD1; clone_size: .; cdr3_aa: CASSAGTGYNEQFF; cdr3_nt: TGTGCCAGCAGCGCCGGGACAGGGTATAATGAGCAGTTCTTC
j_call: TRBJ2-3; v_call: TRBV29-1; d_call: TRBD2; clone_size: .; cdr3_aa: CSVEDQGTSGATILSTDTQYF; cdr3_nt: TGCAGCGTTGAAGATCAGGGGACTAGCGGGGCTACTATACTAAGCACAGATACGCAGTATTTT
j_call: TRBJ2-7; v_call: TRBV27; d_call: TRBD1; clone_size: many; cdr3_aa: CASSSRQGAKSIYEQYF; cdr3_nt: TGTGCCAGCAGTTCTCGACAGGGGGCGAAGTCGATCTACGAGCAGTACTTC
j_call: TRBJ2-7; v_call: TRBV20-1; d_call: .; clone_size: many; cdr3_aa: CSTLYHEQYF; cdr3_nt: TGCAGTACCCTTTACCACGAGCAGTACTTC
j_call: TRBJ2-1; v_call: TRBV20-1; d_call: .; clone_size: many; cdr3_aa: CSGLDSYNEQFF; cdr3_nt: TGCAGTGGGCTGGACTCCTACAATGAGCAGTTCTTC
j_call: TRBJ2-1; v_call: TRBV28; d_call: .; clone_size: few; cdr3_aa: CASSLLSGGTNEQFF; cdr3_nt: TGTGCCAGCAGTTTACTGTCGGGCGGGACTAATGAGCAGTTCTTC
j_call: TRBJ2-1; v_call: TRBV7-6; d_call: .; clone_size: many; cdr3_aa: CASSLRGMGNEQFF; cdr3_nt: TGTGCCAGCAGCTTACGAGGGATGGGCAATGAGCAGTTCTTC
j_call: TRBJ2-1; v_call: TRBV28; d_call: .; clone_size: .; cdr3_aa: CASSPRPRLLYNEQFF; cdr3_nt: TGTGCCAGCAGTCCCCGTCCGCGGCTACTTTACAATGAGCAGTTCTTC